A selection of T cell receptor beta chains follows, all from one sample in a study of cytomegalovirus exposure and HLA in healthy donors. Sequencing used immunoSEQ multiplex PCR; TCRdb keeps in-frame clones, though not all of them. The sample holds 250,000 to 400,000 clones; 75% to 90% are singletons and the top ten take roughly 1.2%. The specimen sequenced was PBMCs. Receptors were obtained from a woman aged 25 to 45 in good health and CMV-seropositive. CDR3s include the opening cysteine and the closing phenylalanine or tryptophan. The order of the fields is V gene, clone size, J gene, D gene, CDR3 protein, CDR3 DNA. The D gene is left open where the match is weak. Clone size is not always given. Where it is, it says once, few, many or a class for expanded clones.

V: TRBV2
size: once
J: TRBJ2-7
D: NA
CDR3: CASSVVSEQYF
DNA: TGTGCCAGCAGTGTGGTTAGCGAGCAGTACTTC

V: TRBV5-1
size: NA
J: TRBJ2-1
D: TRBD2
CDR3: CASSFESGRTYNEQFF
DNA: TGCGCCAGCAGCTTCGAGAGCGGGAGAACTTACAATGAGCAGTTCTTC

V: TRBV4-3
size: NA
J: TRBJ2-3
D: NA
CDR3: CASSQYVSVDTQYF
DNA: TGCGCCAGCAGCCAGTACGTCAGTGTGGATACGCAGTATTTT

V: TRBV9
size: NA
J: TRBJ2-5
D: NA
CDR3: CASSVGGAQETQYF
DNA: TGTGCCAGCAGCGTAGGCGGAGCCCAAGAGACCCAGTACTTC

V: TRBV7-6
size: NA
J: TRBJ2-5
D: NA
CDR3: CASSLAQGLSRETQYF
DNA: TGTGCCAGCAGCTTAGCCCAGGGCCTGAGCAGGGAGACCCAGTACTTC

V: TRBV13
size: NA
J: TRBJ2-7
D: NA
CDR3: CASGDRTSSYEQYF
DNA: TGTGCCAGCGGAGACAGGACAAGCTCCTACGAGCAGTACTTC

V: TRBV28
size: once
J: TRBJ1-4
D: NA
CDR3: CASSLAGAVDEKLFF
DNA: TGTGCCAGCAGTTTAGCAGGGGCGGTGGATGAAAAACTGTTTTTT

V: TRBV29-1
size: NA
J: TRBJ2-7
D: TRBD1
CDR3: CSVETGGPGEQYF
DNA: TGCAGCGTTGAAACAGGGGGTCCGGGGGAGCAGTACTTC

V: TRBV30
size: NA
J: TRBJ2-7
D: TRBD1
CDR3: CAWSPGQGAYEQYF
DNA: TGTGCCTGGAGCCCGGGACAGGGGGCCTACGAGCAGTACTTC

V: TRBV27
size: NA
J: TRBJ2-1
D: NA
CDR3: CASSSLGRTENEQFF
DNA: TGTGCCAGCAGTTCCTTGGGACGGACTGAGAATGAGCAGTTCTTC

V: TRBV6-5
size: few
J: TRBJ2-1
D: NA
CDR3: CASSARDSYNEQFF
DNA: TGTGCCAGCAGTGCCCGGGACTCCTACAATGAGCAGTTCTTC

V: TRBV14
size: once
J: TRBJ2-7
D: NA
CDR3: CASSQDYRGSSYEQYF
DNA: TGTGCCAGCAGCCAAGATTACCGGGGGAGCTCCTACGAGCAGTACTTC

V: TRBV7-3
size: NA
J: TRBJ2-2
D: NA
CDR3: CASKRGRNTGELFF
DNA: TGTGCCAGTAAGAGGGGGAGGAACACCGGGGAGCTGTTTTTT

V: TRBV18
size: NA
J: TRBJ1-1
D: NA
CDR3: CASSPKRQGLQTEAFF
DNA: TGTGCCAGCTCACCGAAACGGCAGGGACTGCAGACTGAAGCTTTCTTT

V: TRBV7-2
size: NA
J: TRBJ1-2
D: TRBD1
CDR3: CASSLAGQLTRNYGYTF
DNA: TGTGCCAGCAGCTTAGCGGGACAGCTCACCCGAAACTATGGCTACACCTTC

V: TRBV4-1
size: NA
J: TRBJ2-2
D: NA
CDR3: CASSQGDRRQNTGELFF
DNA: TGCGCCAGCAGCCAGGGGGATAGGAGGCAGAACACCGGGGAGCTGTTTTTT

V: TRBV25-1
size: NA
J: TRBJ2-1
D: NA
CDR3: CASSGVSLRNEQFF
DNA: TGTGCCAGCAGTGGGGTGAGCCTCCGTAATGAGCAGTTCTTC

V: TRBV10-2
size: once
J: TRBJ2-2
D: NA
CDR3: CASGSSGGELFF
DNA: TGCGCCAGCGGCAGCTCAGGCGGGGAGCTGTTTTTT

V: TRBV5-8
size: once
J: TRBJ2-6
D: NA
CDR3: CASSLGRSPGANVLTF
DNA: TGTGCCAGCAGCTTGGGGAGATCTCCTGGGGCCAACGTCCTGACTTTC

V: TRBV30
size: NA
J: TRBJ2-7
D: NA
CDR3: CAWSRGDSSYEQYF
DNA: TGTGCCTGGAGCAGGGGGGACAGCTCCTACGAGCAGTACTTC

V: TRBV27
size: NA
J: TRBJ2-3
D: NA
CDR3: CATRPGGTDTQYF
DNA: TGTGCCACAAGGCCAGGGGGCACAGATACGCAGTATTTT

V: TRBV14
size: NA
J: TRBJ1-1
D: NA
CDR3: CASSPRAVHEAFF
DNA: TGTGCCAGCAGCCCAAGGGCGGTCCATGAAGCTTTCTTT

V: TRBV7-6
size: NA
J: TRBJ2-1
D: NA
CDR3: CASSLARTAREQFF
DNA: TGTGCCAGCAGCTTAGCGCGAACTGCTCGCGAGCAGTTCTTC

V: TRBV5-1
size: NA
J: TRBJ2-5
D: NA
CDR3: CASSLGGWKDQETQYF
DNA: TGCGCCAGCAGCTTGGGTGGGTGGAAGGACCAAGAGACCCAGTACTTC

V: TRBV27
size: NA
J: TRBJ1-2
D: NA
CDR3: CASSFEGVNGYTF
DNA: TGTGCCAGCAGTTTCGAGGGGGTGAATGGCTACACCTTC

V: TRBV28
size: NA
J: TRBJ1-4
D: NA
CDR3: CASSLLGAGEKLFF
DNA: TGTGCCAGCAGCCTACTAGGGGCAGGTGAAAAACTGTTTTTT

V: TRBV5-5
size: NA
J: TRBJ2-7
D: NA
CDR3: CASSPALGVHEQYF
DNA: TGTGCCAGCAGCCCAGCCCTGGGAGTCCACGAGCAGTACTTC

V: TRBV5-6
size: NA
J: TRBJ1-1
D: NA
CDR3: CASMTSGWTEAFF
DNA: TGTGCCAGCATGACTAGCGGGTGGACTGAAGCTTTCTTT

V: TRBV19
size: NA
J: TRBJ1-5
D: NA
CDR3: CASSPSRGGQPQHF
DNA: TGTGCCAGTAGCCCCTCACGGGGGGGTCAGCCCCAGCATTTT